One and the same sample provided the 27 T cell receptor beta chains below, sequenced in a study of shared clonotypes between healthy human individuals. Using immunoSEQ multiplex PCR, the repertoire was profiled, and TCRdb retains in-frame clones only, with some absent. Counted here are approximately 2.4 million clones, approximately 94% occurring once; the ten biggest clones make up about 0.13%. Material: naive CD4+ T cells sorted from blood. Documented subset: CD45RA+ positively selected. The receptors derive from a man aged 18 to 35 in good health.

V gene TRBV4-1 combines with J gene TRBJ1-2; D gene unclear. V gave up 4 bases and J gave up 1 base, with 19 bases separating them. Germline-derived CDR1 and CDR2 are MGHRA and YSYEKL. The CDR3 is 17 amino acids. The CDR3 spells CASSLTDRTAVNYGYTF. The CDR3 nucleotides are TGCGCCAGCAGCCTAACGGACCGGACCGCGGTTAACTATGGCTACACCTTC.

On this clone: Other DNA sequences from this sample encode an identical CDR3 as well. The chain combines TRBV9 with TRBJ2-1; D is undetermined. The CDR3 is 14 amino acids. CDR1 is SGDLS and CDR2 is YYNGEE in the germline V gene. The V gene lost 0 bases and the J gene lost 4 bases, with 8 bases spanning the gap. The CDR3 sequence: CASSVDSGYNEQFF. The CDR3, as DNA: TGTGCCAGCAGCGTAGATTCTGGGTACAATGAGCAGTTCTTC.

This sequence joins TRBV9 and TRBJ2-3; 9 bases agree with TRBD2. After removal of 1 base from V and 5 bases from J, the junction contained 11 bases not matched to a gene. This CDR3 has 17 residues. CDR1 SGDLS and CDR2 YYNGEE come from the germline V gene. CDR3 sequence reads: CASSVRSSGEGRDTQYF. CDR3 nucleotide sequence: TGTGCCAGCAGCGTAAGGTCTAGCGGGGAGGGTAGAGATACGCAGTATTTT.

In its sample, this clone was seen once. The V call is TRBV28, the J call TRBJ2-5; the D is unclear. The CDR3 extends over 17 amino acids. Germline CDR1 reads MDHEN; CDR2 reads SYDVKM. V was cut by 3 bases and J by 7 bases, with 24 bases left in between. CDR3: CASSFWSLGILNLTQYF. The CDR3, as DNA: TGTGCCAGCAGTTTCTGGAGTCTGGGAATACTCAACTTGACCCAGTACTTC.

The rearrangement links TRBV6-5 to TRBJ1-2; no definite D call. Trimming pared 2 bases from V and 2 bases from J, leaving 12 bases between. Germline CDR1 is MNHEY and CDR2 is SVGAGI. This CDR3 comprises 15 residues. The DNA of the CDR3 is TGTGCCAGCAGTTACCTCTCCGGACGGAACTATGGCTACACCTTC. It specifies CASSYLSGRNYGYTF.

The CDR3 loop is CAWTYRVWAEAFF. The DNA for the CDR3 is TGTGCCTGGACCTACAGGGTATGGGCTGAAGCTTTCTTT. V gene TRBV30 combines with J gene TRBJ1-1; D might be TRBD1 (6 bases). The CDR3 has 13 amino acids. Trimming cost V 4 bases and J 6 bases, with 15 bases left between them. Germline CDR1 and CDR2: GTSNPN and SVGIG (reference sequence).

The V and J genes are TRBV5-4 and TRBJ2-5; 8 bases agree with TRBD1. Germline assignment: CDR1 SGHNT and CDR2 YYREEE (reference sequence). V trimming: 7 bases; J trimming: 5 bases; junction bases outside the gene matches: 7. The CDR3 totals 13 residues. CDR3 sequence reads: CASRDRGSETQYF. The CDR3 nucleotides are TGTGCCAGCCGTGACAGGGGCTCTGAGACCCAGTACTTC. The whole variable domain, remainder taken from reference TRBV5-4 and TRBJ2-5, is ETGVTQSPTHLIKTRGQQVTLRCSSQSGHNTVSWYQQALGQGPQFIFQYYREEENGRGNFPPRFSGLQFPNYSSELNVNALELDDSALYLCASRDRGSETQYFGPGTRLLVL.

J is TRBJ2-6 and V is TRBV7-9; D remains unclear. The ends were cut back, 3 bases at V and 0 bases at J, with 3 bases in the middle. The CDR3 length is 14 residues. The V gene's germline CDR1 is SEHNR and CDR2 FQNEAQ (reference sequence). CDR3 residues: CASSFSSGANVLTF. The DNA for the CDR3 is TGTGCCAGCAGCTTTAGCTCTGGGGCCAACGTCCTGACTTTC.

Concerning this clone itself: The same CDR3 arises from other DNA sequences in this sample as well. The gene calls are TRBV30 and TRBJ2-5, with D perhaps TRBD2 (7 bases). The CDR3 contains 13 residues. Trimming shortened V by 2 bases and J by 1 base, and 8 bases separated the two germline ends. Germline CDR1 reads GTSNPN; CDR2 reads SVGIG (reference sequence). CDR3 sequence: CAWSRGGQETQYF. CDR3 DNA sequence: TGTGCCTGGAGTAGGGGGGGCCAAGAGACCCAGTACTTC.

The sample holds one count of this clone. V and J are TRBV30 and TRBJ2-2; 9 bases align to TRBD2. The CDR3 has 12 residues. Germline-derived CDR1 and CDR2 are GTSNPN and SVGIG (reference sequence). After removal of 5 bases from V and 6 bases from J, the junction contained 1 base not matched to a gene. CDR3: CAWGLAPGELFF. The DNA of the CDR3 is TGTGCCTGGGGACTAGCGCCCGGGGAGCTGTTTTTT.

This clone was observed a handful of times. This chain uses TRBV6-5 with TRBJ1-6; perhaps TRBD1 as D (5 bases). CDR1 is MNHEY, CDR2 SVGAGI, per germline. The CDR3 runs to 13 residues. Trimming stripped 6 bases from V and 11 bases from J, with 14 bases between. The CDR3 is CASRSGLWTPLHF. DNA for the CDR3: TGTGCCAGCAGGTCAGGGTTATGGACACCCCTCCACTTT.

This clone is a singleton in its sample. The genes are TRBV11-2 and TRBJ1-5, with D perhaps TRBD1 (5 bases). With 5 bases removed from V and 6 bases from J, the gap between germline ends came to 17 bases. This CDR3 spans 15 amino acids. Germline V gene sequence: CDR1 SGHAT, CDR2 FQNNGV. CDR3 DNA: TGTGCCAGCAGCCCGTTCGGGGCAGGGAGTCAGCCCCAGCATTTT. Translation: CASSPFGAGSQPQHF.

This clone was seen only once. The V call is TRBV30, the J call TRBJ1-6; D remains ambiguous. Germline V CDR1 and CDR2: GTSNPN, SVGIG (reference sequence). This CDR3 is 14 amino acids long. The germline V and J ends were trimmed by 3 bases and 9 bases, with 15 bases remaining between them. CDR3 sequence (DNA): TGTGCCTGGAGCTCAAATAATCAAGGTTCACCCCTCCACTTT. This translates into CAWSSNNQGSPLHF.

CDR3 DNA: TGTGCCAGCAGCCCGGACGCGAAGGCAACTAATGAAAAACTGTTTTTT. This codes for CASSPDAKATNEKLFF. The V and J genes are TRBV5-4 and TRBJ1-4; D gene ambiguous. V was shortened by 4 bases and J by 0 bases, with 13 bases between the two germline ends. Germline V gene lookup returns CDR1 SGHNT and CDR2 YYREEE (reference sequence). CDR3 size: 16 residues.

Notes on this clone: Other DNA sequences in the sample encode the same CDR3. J is TRBJ1-5 and V is TRBV5-1; D gene uncertain. The CDR3 runs 15 residues. Trimming left V 0 bases short and J 0 bases short, with 7 bases between. The germline gives CDR1 SGHRS, CDR2 YFSETQ. Here the CDR3 reads CASSLGAGSNQPQHF. The CDR3 DNA reads as TGCGCCAGCAGCTTGGGGGCGGGTAGCAATCAGCCCCAGCATTTT.

The CDR3 DNA follows: TGTGCCAGCAGGGGGAACTCTGGGGCCAACGTCCTGACTTTC. It yields the protein CASRGNSGANVLTF. The J gene is TRBJ2-6, the V gene TRBV7-6; no definite D call. The V end was cut by 6 bases, the J end by 0 bases, with 6 bases between. The germline CDR1 and CDR2 sequences are SGHVS and FNYEAQ. The CDR3 is 14 residues long.

The gene calls are TRBV5-6 and TRBJ1-3, with D hard to call. The CDR3 contains 16 residues. Trimming pared 4 bases from V and 0 bases from J, leaving 14 bases between. Germline CDR1 SGHDT, CDR2 YYEEEE. This CDR3 is CASSPGIYPSGNTIYF. The CDR3 nucleotides are TGTGCCAGCAGCCCTGGGATCTACCCCTCTGGAAACACCATATATTTT.

V gene TRBV5-4 combines with J gene TRBJ2-5; 9 bases align to TRBD1. Germline CDR1 and CDR2: SGHNT and YYREEE (reference sequence). The CDR3 has 15 residues. Germline trimming cut 1 base from V and 5 bases from J; bases unmatched to any gene: 6. CDR3 coding DNA: TGTGCCAGCAGCTTGACCACAGGGGGCGGGGAGACCCAGTACTTC. Protein sequence: CASSLTTGGGETQYF.

The V and J genes are TRBV29-1 and TRBJ1-2; 11 nucleotides line up with TRBD1. Germline values: CDR1 SQVTM, CDR2 ANQGSEA. The trim removed 4 bases at V and 7 bases at J, leaving 11 bases unmatched. The CDR3 loop spans 15 amino acids. The DNA for the CDR3 is TGCAGCGTTGCCCCTGGGACAGGGGGTCTGGGTGGCTACACCTTC. Protein: CSVAPGTGGLGGYTF.

The chain is built from TRBV4-1 and TRBJ2-7, with TRBD2 matching over 10 bases. The CDR3 sequence is 15 residues long. The germline V gene encodes CDR1 MGHRA and CDR2 YSYEKL. Trimming removed 7 bases from V and 4 bases from J; junction bases left unmatched: 10. This chain's CDR3 is CASTLGASGSYEQYF. DNA for the CDR3: TGCGCCAGCACCCTTGGGGCTAGCGGGAGTTACGAGCAGTACTTC.

Comment on this clone: Different DNA sequences within this sample yield the same CDR3. J is TRBJ2-3 and V is TRBV6-1; no firm D call. Trimming took 1 base from V and 5 from J, leaving 4 bases between them. The germline V gene has CDR1 MNHNS and CDR2 SASEGT. The CDR3 has 12 residues. CDR3 nucleotides: TGTGCCAGCAGTGAAGGGGGAGATACGCAGTATTTT. It translates to CASSEGGDTQYF.

The chain links TRBV7-9 to TRBJ2-5; D remains ambiguous. The CDR3 length is 13 residues. CDR1 and CDR2 from the germline V gene are SEHNR and FQNEAQ (reference sequence). Trimming pared 4 bases from V and 0 bases from J, leaving 6 bases between. CDR3 residues: CASSSYDQETQYF. As DNA, the CDR3 is TGTGCCAGCAGCTCCTACGACCAAGAGACCCAGTACTTC.

This sequence joins TRBV28 and TRBJ1-5, with TRBD1 matching 8 bases. Germline lookup yields CDR1 MDHEN and CDR2 SYDVKM. The ends lost 7 bases at V and 1 base at J; junction bases unmatched: 18. This CDR3 is built from 19 residues. The CDR3 is CASTKPWTGLLESNQPQHF. In nucleotides, the CDR3 is TGTGCCAGCACCAAACCCTGGACAGGGCTGTTAGAAAGCAATCAGCCCCAGCATTTT.

The chain combines TRBV6-5 with TRBJ1-1; maybe TRBD1 (6 bases). The V gene's germline CDR1 is MNHEY and CDR2 SVGAGI. V lost 6 bases, J lost 4 bases, and 9 bases lay in between. There are 12 residues in the CDR3. For the CDR3, the DNA is TGTGCCAGCAGAACAGGGTTCACTGAAGCTTTCTTT. It yields the protein CASRTGFTEAFF.

CDR3 bases: TGTGCCGCGTCCTTGGGGGGGGGCTATGGCTACACCTTC. Translating it yields CAASLGGGYGYTF. The chain recombines TRBV6-1 with TRBJ1-2, with TRBD1 as a possible D gene (5 bases). Trimming shortened V by 11 bases and J by 4 bases, and 17 bases separated the two germline ends. Germline V gene lookup returns CDR1 MNHNS and CDR2 SASEGT. This CDR3 is built from 13 residues.

Turning to this clone: The same CDR3 arises from other DNA sequences in this sample as well. The gene calls are TRBV18 and TRBJ2-5; TRBD2 is a possible D gene (5 bases). The CDR3 has 12 amino acids. Germline loops: CDR1 KGHSH, CDR2 LQKENI. V was shortened by 3 bases and J by 5 bases, with 7 bases between the two germline ends. CDR3 sequence (DNA): TGTGCCAGCTCACCCCGGAGGGAGACCCAGTACTTC. This gives the protein CASSPRRETQYF.

A single count supports this clone. The J gene is TRBJ1-6, the V gene TRBV19; D might be TRBD1 (5 bases). V lost 5 bases to trimming and J lost 4 bases, with 9 bases between them. Germline CDR1 is LNHDA and CDR2 is SQIVND (reference sequence). The CDR3 length is 14 residues. The CDR3 sequence is CASSSGTYNSPLHF. For the CDR3, the DNA is TGTGCCAGTAGTTCCGGGACGTATAATTCACCCCTCCACTTT.